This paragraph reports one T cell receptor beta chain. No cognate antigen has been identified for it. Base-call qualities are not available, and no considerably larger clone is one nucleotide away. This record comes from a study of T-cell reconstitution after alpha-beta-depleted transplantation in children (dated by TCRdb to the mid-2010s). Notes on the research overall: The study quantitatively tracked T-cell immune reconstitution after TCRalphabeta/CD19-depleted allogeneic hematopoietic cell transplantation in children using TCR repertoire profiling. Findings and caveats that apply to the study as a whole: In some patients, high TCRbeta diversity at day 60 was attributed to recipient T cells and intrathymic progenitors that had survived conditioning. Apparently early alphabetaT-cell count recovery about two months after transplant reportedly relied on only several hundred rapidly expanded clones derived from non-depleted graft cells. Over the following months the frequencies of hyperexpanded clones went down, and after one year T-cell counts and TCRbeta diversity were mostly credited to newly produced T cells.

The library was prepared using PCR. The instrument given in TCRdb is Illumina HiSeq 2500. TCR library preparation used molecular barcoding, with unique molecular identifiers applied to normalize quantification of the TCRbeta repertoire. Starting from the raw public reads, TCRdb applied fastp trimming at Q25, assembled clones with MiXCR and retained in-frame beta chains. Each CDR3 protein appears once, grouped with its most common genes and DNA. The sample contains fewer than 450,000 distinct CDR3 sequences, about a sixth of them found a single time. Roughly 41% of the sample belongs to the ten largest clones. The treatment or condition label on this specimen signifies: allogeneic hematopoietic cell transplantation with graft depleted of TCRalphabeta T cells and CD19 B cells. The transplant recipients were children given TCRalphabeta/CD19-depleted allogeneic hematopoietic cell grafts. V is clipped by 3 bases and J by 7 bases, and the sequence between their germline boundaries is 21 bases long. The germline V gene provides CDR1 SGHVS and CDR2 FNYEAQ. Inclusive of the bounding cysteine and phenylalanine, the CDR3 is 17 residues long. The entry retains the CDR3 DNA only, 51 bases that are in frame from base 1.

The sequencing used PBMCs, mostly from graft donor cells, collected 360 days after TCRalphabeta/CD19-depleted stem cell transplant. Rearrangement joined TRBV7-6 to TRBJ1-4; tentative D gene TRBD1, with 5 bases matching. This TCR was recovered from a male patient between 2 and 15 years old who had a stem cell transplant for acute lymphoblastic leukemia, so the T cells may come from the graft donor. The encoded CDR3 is CASSFHPTQGSAEKLFF. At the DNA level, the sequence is TGTGCCAGCAGCTTCCACCCAACGCAGGGTTCCGCTGAAAAACTGTTTTTT. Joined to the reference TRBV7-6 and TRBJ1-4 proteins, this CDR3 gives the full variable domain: GAGVSQSPRYKVTKRGQDVALRCDPISGHVSLYWYRQALGQGPEFLTYFNYEAQQDKSGLPNDRFSAERPEGSISTLTIQRTEQRDSAMYRCASSFHPTQGSAEKLFFGSGTQLSVL.